Listed below are T cell receptor beta chains from one sample, sequenced in a study of shared clonotypes between healthy human individuals. Assay: immunoSEQ multiplex PCR; the TCRdb copy retains only in-frame clones and omits some. The sample lists roughly 2.2 million clones, just under 95% occurring once. The sample taken for sequencing was naive CD4+ T cells from PBMCs. The receptors here all came from a man between 18 and 29 years old in good health. Some clones in this sample may be carry-over from other donors' samples. The CDR3 runs from the conserved cysteine through the conserved F or W. D genes are given only for firm matches. Some rows mark clone size as missing; the rest say once, few, many or name a class of expanded clone.

len: 15; j_gene: TRBJ2-7; v_gene: TRBV6-6; d_gene: NA; abundance: NA; CDR3aa: CASSNKGASLGEQYF; CDR3nt: TGTGCCAGCAGTAACAAAGGGGCCTCACTGGGCGAGCAGTACTTC
len: 15; j_gene: TRBJ2-3; v_gene: TRBV7-9; d_gene: TRBD1; abundance: NA; CDR3aa: CASSRLGQYTDTQYF; CDR3nt: TGTGCCAGCAGCCGCCTGGGACAGTACACAGATACGCAGTATTTT
len: 15; j_gene: TRBJ2-7; v_gene: TRBV7-2; d_gene: TRBD2; abundance: NA; CDR3aa: CASSPAGTSGYEQYF; CDR3nt: TGTGCCAGCAGCCCAGCCGGGACTAGCGGCTACGAGCAGTACTTC
len: 15; j_gene: TRBJ2-7; v_gene: TRBV2; d_gene: NA; abundance: NA; CDR3aa: CASSERAGPGFKQYF; CDR3nt: TGTGCCAGCAGTGAACGGGCGGGCCCGGGATTCAAGCAGTACTTC
len: 13; j_gene: TRBJ2-7; v_gene: TRBV7-9; d_gene: NA; abundance: NA; CDR3aa: CASRERTGSKQYF; CDR3nt: TGTGCCAGCAGGGAGAGAACGGGGAGTAAGCAGTACTTC
len: 15; j_gene: TRBJ1-5; v_gene: TRBV5-8; d_gene: TRBD1; abundance: NA; CDR3aa: CASSLGQGRDQPQHF; CDR3nt: TGTGCCAGCAGCTTAGGACAGGGCAGGGATCAGCCCCAGCATTTT
len: 16; j_gene: TRBJ2-7; v_gene: TRBV12-5; d_gene: TRBD2; abundance: NA; CDR3aa: CASGLDRTSGTYEQYF; CDR3nt: TGTGCTAGTGGTTTGGACCGGACTAGCGGGACCTACGAGCAGTACTTC
len: 12; j_gene: TRBJ2-7; v_gene: TRBV7-2; d_gene: NA; abundance: NA; CDR3aa: CASSLVTYEQYF; CDR3nt: TGTGCCAGCAGCTTAGTTACGTACGAGCAGTACTTC
len: 15; j_gene: TRBJ2-2; v_gene: TRBV2; d_gene: TRBD2; abundance: NA; CDR3aa: CASSSTSGPSGELFF; CDR3nt: TGTGCCAGCAGCAGTACTAGCGGGCCCTCCGGGGAGCTGTTTTTT
len: 12; j_gene: TRBJ2-1; v_gene: TRBV7-2; d_gene: NA; abundance: NA; CDR3aa: CASSLEPNEQFF; CDR3nt: TGTGCCAGCAGCTTAGAGCCTAATGAGCAGTTCTTC
len: 14; j_gene: TRBJ2-1; v_gene: TRBV25-1; d_gene: NA; abundance: NA; CDR3aa: CASSVSSPYNEQFF; CDR3nt: TGTGCCAGCAGTGTTAGTAGCCCCTACAATGAGCAGTTCTTC
len: 16; j_gene: TRBJ1-1; v_gene: TRBV9; d_gene: TRBD1; abundance: once; CDR3aa: CASSANPPGQSTEAFF; CDR3nt: TGTGCCAGCAGCGCAAATCCTCCGGGACAGAGCACTGAAGCTTTCTTT
len: 14; j_gene: TRBJ2-7; v_gene: TRBV18; d_gene: TRBD1; abundance: NA; CDR3aa: CASSLGQGGSEQYF; CDR3nt: TGTGCCAGCTCACTAGGACAGGGTGGCTCCGAGCAGTACTTC
len: 13; j_gene: TRBJ2-5; v_gene: TRBV27; d_gene: NA; abundance: NA; CDR3aa: CASSLLGVETQYF; CDR3nt: TGTGCCAGCAGTTTATTGGGGGTGGAGACCCAGTACTTC
len: 14; j_gene: TRBJ2-7; v_gene: TRBV28; d_gene: TRBD2; abundance: once; CDR3aa: CASSSRRGAYEQYF; CDR3nt: TGTGCCAGCAGTTCCCGGCGGGGGGCCTACGAGCAGTACTTC
len: 16; j_gene: TRBJ2-7; v_gene: TRBV27; d_gene: NA; abundance: NA; CDR3aa: CASSLLGQGKGYEQYF; CDR3nt: TGTGCCAGCAGTTTATTAGGGCAGGGGAAAGGATACGAGCAGTACTTC
len: 14; j_gene: TRBJ2-3; v_gene: TRBV6-1; d_gene: NA; abundance: once; CDR3aa: CASSARLATDTQYF; CDR3nt: TGTGCCAGCAGTGCCCGGCTAGCCACAGATACGCAGTATTTT
len: 17; j_gene: TRBJ1-3; v_gene: TRBV10-2; d_gene: TRBD1; abundance: NA; CDR3aa: CASSPGQGVFGGNTIYF; CDR3nt: TGCGCCAGCAGTCCGGGACAGGGGGTTTTTGGTGGAAACACCATATATTTT
len: 15; j_gene: TRBJ2-7; v_gene: TRBV5-1; d_gene: TRBD1; abundance: NA; CDR3aa: CASSVSGTASYEQYF; CDR3nt: TGCGCCAGCAGCGTCTCCGGGACAGCTAGCTACGAGCAGTACTTC
len: 15; j_gene: TRBJ2-1; v_gene: TRBV2; d_gene: TRBD1; abundance: NA; CDR3aa: CAGTPTGGKYNEQFF; CDR3nt: TGTGCCGGGACACCGACAGGGGGCAAGTACAATGAGCAGTTCTTC
len: 14; j_gene: TRBJ2-1; v_gene: TRBV6-5; d_gene: TRBD1; abundance: NA; CDR3aa: CASSPGQLYNEQFF; CDR3nt: TGTGCCAGCAGCCCGGGACAGTTATACAATGAGCAGTTCTTC
len: 14; j_gene: TRBJ1-1; v_gene: TRBV18; d_gene: TRBD1; abundance: NA; CDR3aa: CASSAGGLNTEAFF; CDR3nt: TGTGCCAGCTCAGCAGGGGGCCTGAACACTGAAGCTTTCTTT
len: 13; j_gene: TRBJ2-3; v_gene: TRBV18; d_gene: NA; abundance: NA; CDR3aa: CASSPTGTDTQYF; CDR3nt: TGTGCCAGCTCACCCACAGGGACAGATACGCAGTATTTT
len: 15; j_gene: TRBJ2-3; v_gene: TRBV5-1; d_gene: NA; abundance: once; CDR3aa: CASSAGTGVTDTQYF; CDR3nt: TGCGCCAGCAGCGCGGGGACCGGTGTAACAGATACGCAGTATTTT
len: 13; j_gene: TRBJ1-2; v_gene: TRBV2; d_gene: NA; abundance: NA; CDR3aa: CASSEPPGLGYTF; CDR3nt: TGTGCCAGCAGTGAACCCCCGGGCCTTGGCTACACCTTC
len: 15; j_gene: TRBJ2-2; v_gene: TRBV28; d_gene: TRBD1; abundance: once; CDR3aa: CASSKRTGVGGELFF; CDR3nt: TGTGCCAGCAGCAAGAGGACAGGGGTCGGCGGGGAGCTGTTTTTT
len: 15; j_gene: TRBJ2-2; v_gene: TRBV14; d_gene: NA; abundance: NA; CDR3aa: CASSQIQRNTGELFF; CDR3nt: TGTGCCAGCAGCCAAATCCAGCGGAACACCGGGGAGCTGTTTTTT
len: 14; j_gene: TRBJ2-7; v_gene: TRBV6-1; d_gene: NA; abundance: NA; CDR3aa: CASSEEGSVYEQYF; CDR3nt: TGTGCCAGCAGTGAAGAGGGGTCGGTCTACGAGCAGTACTTC
len: 16; j_gene: TRBJ2-5; v_gene: TRBV6-5; d_gene: TRBD1; abundance: NA; CDR3aa: CASSYYRTGGGETQYF; CDR3nt: TGTGCCAGCAGTTACTACAGGACAGGGGGCGGGGAGACCCAGTACTTC
len: 13; j_gene: TRBJ1-1; v_gene: TRBV11-2; d_gene: NA; abundance: NA; CDR3aa: CASSPLGRVEAFF; CDR3nt: TGTGCCAGCAGCCCGCTCGGGCGGGTTGAAGCTTTCTTT
len: 13; j_gene: TRBJ1-2; v_gene: TRBV27; d_gene: TRBD1; abundance: NA; CDR3aa: CASSLTGGYGYTF; CDR3nt: TGTGCCAGCAGCTTGACAGGGGGCTATGGCTACACCTTC